These 24 T cell receptor beta chains originate from one sample sequenced in a study of monozygotic twins with inflammatory bowel disease. TCRdb re-called the 5' RACE reads and catalogs CDR3 proteins one per entry, DNA excluded. Its table records 400,000 or so distinct CDR3 sequences. Source material: blood. Receptors originate from a human donor with ulcerative colitis or Crohn's disease, or a healthy co-twin of an affected twin (not recorded which).

CDR3 sequence reads: CASSMPFSYNEQFF. The chain employs TRBV19 and TRBJ2-1. The CDR3 is 14 residues long. Per the germline V gene, CDR1 is LNHDA and CDR2 is SQIVND (reference sequence).

The rearrangement links TRBV5-1 to TRBJ2-6. The germline V gene encodes CDR1 SGHRS and CDR2 YFSETQ. CDR3 size: 17 residues. The CDR3 here is CASSLKPVLSGANVLTF.

The V gene is TRBV19, the J gene TRBJ1-1; with no DNA, the TCRdb D assignment of TRBD1 cannot be verified. CDR1 and CDR2 (germline): LNHDA, SQIVND (reference sequence). The CDR3 is 14 amino acids. The CDR3 here is CASSRDRVDTEAFF.

The V and J genes are TRBV7-9 and TRBJ2-7; the TRBD1 assignment by TCRdb is unverifiable without DNA. This CDR3 comprises 15 residues. CDR1 is SEHNR and CDR2 is FQNEAQ in the germline V gene (reference sequence). CDR3 loop: CASSPGTGGNYEQYF.

This chain uses TRBV6-5 with TRBJ2-3. This CDR3 has 15 amino acids. Germline V lookup: CDR1 MNHEY, CDR2 SVGAGI. This chain's CDR3 is CASSYSGNTPDTQYF.

The chain uses TRBV10-3 and TRBJ2-7; the TCRdb call, TRBD2, lacks DNA for checking. Germline V gene lookup returns CDR1 ENHRY and CDR2 SYGVKD. The CDR3 is made up of 13 amino acids. CDR3 amino acids: CAIAVATAGEQYF.

V usage is TRBV9 and J usage is TRBJ1-1; TCRdb selects TRBD1, and the lack of DNA leaves this call unchecked. Germline CDR1 reads SGDLS; CDR2 reads YYNGEE. The CDR3 totals 16 residues. CDR3 in amino acids: CASSVDGGGPRTEAFF.

This chain links TRBV10-3 with TRBJ1-4. The CDR3 has 13 amino acids. Germline values: CDR1 ENHRY, CDR2 SYGVKD. CDR3 sequence: CAISGGSNEKLFF.

The genes are TRBV20-1 and TRBJ2-1. The V gene's germline CDR1 is DFQATT and CDR2 SNEGSKA (reference sequence). The CDR3 consists of 11 residues. CDR3 protein: CSARLYNEQFF.

The chain uses TRBV20-1 and TRBJ2-3; TCRdb picks TRBD2, but there is no DNA to check that call. CDR3 length: 14 residues. Germline V gene sequence: CDR1 DFQATT, CDR2 SNEGSKA (reference sequence). The CDR3 sequence is CSARDSESGTRPYF.

The CDR3 spells CAWRPSGSTGELFF. The genes are TRBV30 and TRBJ2-2; TCRdb designates TRBD2, a call that cannot be tested without DNA. This CDR3 contains 14 residues. The V gene's germline CDR1 is GTSNPN and CDR2 SVGIG (reference sequence).

The gene calls are TRBV16 and TRBJ1-6; checking the TCRdb D call of TRBD1 is not possible without DNA. The germline CDR1 and CDR2 sequences are KGHSY and FQNENV. The CDR3 runs 15 residues. Here the CDR3 reads CASSQWSGANSPLHF. Drawing the rest from reference TRBV16 and TRBJ1-6, the complete variable domain is GEEVAQTPKHLVRGEGQKAKLYCAPIKGHSYVFWYQQVLKNEFKFLISFQNENVFDETGMPKERFSAKCLPNSPCSLEIQATKLEDSAVYFCASSQWSGANSPLHFGNGTRLTVT.

The chain couples TRBV20-1 to TRBJ1-1; TCRdb returns TRBD1, unconfirmable since there is no DNA. CDR3 length: 14 residues. Per germline, CDR1 DFQATT and CDR2 SNEGSKA (reference sequence). The CDR3 sequence: CSARVTGVNTEAFF.

This sequence joins TRBV5-1 and TRBJ1-3. The V gene's germline CDR1 is SGHRS and CDR2 YFSETQ. The CDR3 is 20 residues long. CDR3 loop: CASSLEGHIESGDSGNTIYF.

CDR3: CASRLGSTEDEQYF. This chain uses TRBV6-1 with TRBJ2-7; TCRdb's D call of TRBD2 is untestable without DNA. The germline V gene has CDR1 MNHNS and CDR2 SASEGT. This CDR3 contains 14 residues.

J is TRBJ2-1 and V is TRBV4-1; TCRdb names TRBD2, which stays unverified in the absence of DNA. The CDR3 runs 14 residues. Looked up from germline, CDR1 is MGHRA and CDR2 is YSYEKL. The CDR3 loop is CASSQGYSVNEQFF.

The chain links TRBV12-3 or TRBV12-4 to TRBJ1-3; the TRBD1 assignment by TCRdb is unverifiable without DNA. The CDR3 totals 16 residues. The CDR3 here is CASSPADRGIRNTIYF.

This chain joins TRBV5-1 and TRBJ2-5; the TCRdb D gene call, TRBD2, has no DNA to confirm it. CDR1 is SGHRS and CDR2 is YFSETQ in the germline V gene. The CDR3 sequence is 16 residues long. CDR3 protein: CASSPGLAGTKETQYF.

The chain is built from TRBV20-1 and TRBJ1-5. CDR3 length: 13 amino acids. CDR1 DFQATT and CDR2 SNEGSKA come from the germline V gene (reference sequence). CDR3 amino acids: CSASIGRDQPQHF.

The rearrangement uses TRBV20-1 and TRBJ2-1; there is no DNA to check the TCRdb D call of TRBD2. This CDR3 has 14 residues. Germline V CDR1 and CDR2: DFQATT, SNEGSKA (reference sequence). CDR3 sequence: CSARLAGFYNEQFF.

The chain links TRBV20-1 to TRBJ2-6. Germline V gene data show CDR1 as DFQATT and CDR2 as SNEGSKA (reference sequence). This CDR3 contains 17 residues. The CDR3 loop is CSASLSGKGSGANVLTF.

The CDR3 protein is CAVIAGESADTQYF. The genes are TRBV5-4 and TRBJ2-3; TCRdb's assignment of TRBD2 cannot be checked, as there is no DNA. Germline assignment: CDR1 SGHNT and CDR2 YYREEE (reference sequence). The CDR3 is 14 residues long.

The V and J genes are TRBV9 and TRBJ2-3; TCRdb's assignment of TRBD2 cannot be checked, as there is no DNA. Looked up from germline, CDR1 is SGDLS and CDR2 is YYNGEE. This CDR3 has 15 residues. CDR3 loop: CASSSPGTTTDTQYF.

The chain employs TRBV18 and TRBJ2-5; TCRdb picks TRBD1, but there is no DNA to check that call. The CDR3 spans 17 residues. Germline V gene data show CDR1 as KGHSH and CDR2 as LQKENI. CDR3 in amino acids: CASSLLGQAGLGETQYF.